A selection of T cell receptor beta chains follows, all from one sample in a study of siplizumab effects on memory and regulatory T cells. Which antigens these TCRs recognize remains unknown. Produced via immunoSEQ multiplex PCR; TCRdb's table is partial and in-frame only. The data contain under 3,500 clones, 53% of them singletons. Sequences were obtained from CFSE-low (dividing) CD4+ T cells sorted from an allogeneic mixed lymphocyte reaction. The receptors originated from a human donor in good health; the cells came from an allogeneic mixed lymphocyte reaction. CDR3s include the opening cysteine and the closing phenylalanine or tryptophan. Each record gives: clone size, V gene, J gene, D gene, CDR3 DNA, CDR3 protein. A D gene is named only where the DNA matches it firmly. Size is omitted from some rows. Given values are once, few, many or a class for expanded clones.

few	TRBV29-1	TRBJ2-7	TRBD2	TGCAGCGTTGAAGGGGTGAGGACTAGCGGGGACGAGCAGTACTTC	CSVEGVRTSGDEQYF
.	TRBV4-1	TRBJ1-4	TRBD1	TGCGCCAGCAGCACGACAGGGGGGGCAACTAATGAAAAACTGTTTTTT	CASSTTGGATNEKLFF
large	TRBV19	TRBJ1-2	.	TGTGCCAGTAGTATAGGGGACTATGGCTACACCTTC	CASSIGDYGYTF
.	TRBV28	TRBJ1-3	.	TGTGCCAGCAGTTTGACATCCCCCGGCACCATATATTTT	CASSLTSPGTIYF
.	TRBV5-1	TRBJ1-2	.	TGCGCCAGCAGCTTTGACAAGAACTATGGCTACACCTTC	CASSFDKNYGYTF
few	TRBV5-1	TRBJ2-3	.	TGCGCCAGCAGCTTGGAGGTTGCGGGGAACACAGATACGCAGTATTTT	CASSLEVAGNTDTQYF
.	TRBV14	TRBJ2-3	.	TGTGCCAGCAGCCATTCAGGGACAGATACGCAGTATTTT	CASSHSGTDTQYF
.	TRBV5-4	TRBJ2-5	TRBD2	TGTGCCAGCAGCCTGGGACTAGCGGAACAAGAGACCCAGTACTTC	CASSLGLAEQETQYF
few	TRBV28	TRBJ1-1	.	TGTGCCAGCAGTTTATTTACAGGTGTTGTCGGTTTCTTT	CASSLFTGVVGFF
.	TRBV7-2	TRBJ2-2	.	TGTGCCAGCAGCTTAGCGGGGGTAAACACCGGGGAGCTGTTTTTT	CASSLAGVNTGELFF
few	TRBV18	TRBJ2-7	TRBD2	TGTGCCTCCCGGGGAGGGCACACGTCCTGGGGCGAGCAGTACTTC	CASRGGHTSWGEQYF
medium-sized	TRBV28	TRBJ1-2	.	TGTGCCAGCAGTCCATCTAACTATGGCTACACCTTC	CASSPSNYGYTF
.	TRBV7-9	TRBJ2-7	TRBD2	TGTGCCAGCAGCTTAGGCGGGGGGAAGAACGAGCAGTACTTC	CASSLGGGKNEQYF
few	TRBV6-1	TRBJ2-7	.	TGTGCCAGCAGCCCATTCCGGGACACCTACGAGCAGTACTTC	CASSPFRDTYEQYF
few	TRBV5-4	TRBJ1-2	TRBD1	TGTGCCAGCAGCCCCGTGGGACAGAACTATGGCTACACCTTC	CASSPVGQNYGYTF
.	TRBV9	TRBJ1-4	.	TGTGCCAGCAGCGTATCAGGGCAGGGTAATGAAAAACTGTTTTTT	CASSVSGQGNEKLFF
few	TRBV10-3	TRBJ2-1	.	TGTGCCATCAGCTCAGGGGTGGTGAATGAGCAGTTCTTC	CAISSGVVNEQFF
.	TRBV6-6	TRBJ2-3	.	TGTGCCAGCAGAAGGATGGGCACAGATACGCAGTATTTT	CASRRMGTDTQYF
few	TRBV5-6	TRBJ1-6	TRBD1	TGTGCCAGCAGCTTGGCAGGGACAGGGTCTTTGAATTCACCCCTCCACTTT	CASSLAGTGSLNSPLHF
.	TRBV5-1	TRBJ1-2	.	TGCGCCAGCAGCTTCGACAGTTTTTATGGCTACACCTTC	CASSFDSFYGYTF
few	TRBV5-4	TRBJ1-2	.	TGTGCCAGCAGCTTGGTGTCCTATGGCTACACCTTC	CASSLVSYGYTF
.	TRBV9	TRBJ2-3	.	TGTGCCAGCAGCGTAGATAATAGCCCCACAGATACGCAGTATTTT	CASSVDNSPTDTQYF
.	TRBV18	TRBJ1-3	TRBD1	TGTGCCAGCTCCCAGGACAGGGGCGGAAACACCATATATTTT	CASSQDRGGNTIYF
few	TRBV5-1	TRBJ2-3	TRBD2	TGCGCCAGCAGCTTGAGGACTAGCTCTAGCACAGATACGCAGTATTTT	CASSLRTSSSTDTQYF
.	TRBV29-1	TRBJ2-5	TRBD1	TGCAGCGAAACAGGGGCCGGAGAGACCCAGTACTTC	CSETGAGETQYF
.	TRBV2	TRBJ2-7	TRBD2	TGTGCCAGCCGCATAGGGACTAGCGGGGGGGCCTTGCAGTACTTC	CASRIGTSGGALQYF
large	TRBV6-5	TRBJ2-7	TRBD2	TGTGCCAGCAGTCCGATGGGAGGGGCCCTCTCCGAGCAGTACTTC	CASSPMGGALSEQYF
.	TRBV5-1	TRBJ1-5	.	TGCGCCAGCAGCTTGGCGGGAGGACGCAATCAGCCCCAGCATTTT	CASSLAGGRNQPQHF
.	TRBV4-1	TRBJ1-1	.	TGCGCCAGCAGCCAATGGGAGAGGGCCACTGAAGCTTTCTTT	CASSQWERATEAFF
.	TRBV5-5	TRBJ1-5	TRBD1	TGTGCCAGCAACCCCACGACAGGGGACAATCAGCCCCAGCATTTT	CASNPTTGDNQPQHF
.	TRBV27	TRBJ1-2	.	TGTGCCAGCAGCGACGCAGGTGCCGCTAATGGTGGCTACACCTTC	CASSDAGAANGGYTF
.	TRBV28	TRBJ2-7	.	TGTGCCAGCAGTTTACTCGCCTACGAGCAGTACTTC	CASSLLAYEQYF
.	TRBV6-5	TRBJ2-7	.	TGTGCCAGCACTGTTGGATACGAGCAGTACTTC	CASTVGYEQYF
.	TRBV10-3	TRBJ2-5	.	TGTGCCATCAGTAACGGAGAGACCCAGTACTTC	CAISNGETQYF
.	TRBV7-8	TRBJ1-2	.	TGTGCCAGCAGCTCTCAGGGGCCCGCTAACTATGGCTACACCTTC	CASSSQGPANYGYTF
.	TRBV27	TRBJ2-7	TRBD2	TGTGCCAGCAGTTTAAATGGGCTAGCGGCGAACTCCTACGAGCAGTACTTC	CASSLNGLAANSYEQYF
.	TRBV7-2	TRBJ2-1	.	TGTGCCAGCAGCCTAGCAGTAATCAATGAGCAGTTCTTC	CASSLAVINEQFF